This entry lists 26 T cell receptor beta chains sequenced from one sample in a study of radiotherapy plus CTLA-4 blockade in lung cancer. Profiling relied on immunoSEQ multiplex PCR, and the TCRdb table lists in-frame clones only, not all of them. The table lists about 45,000 clones, 73% of them singletons, with 3% to 4% in the top ten. The sample here was peripheral blood, taken from a patient treated with radiotherapy plus ipilimumab. Source of these receptors: a human donor with non-small cell lung cancer who had a complete response to radiotherapy plus ipilimumab.

This rearrangement joins TRBV11-3 to TRBJ1-1; D possibly corresponds to TRBD1 (5 bases). The germline V and J ends were trimmed by 1 base and 0 bases, with 12 bases remaining between them. Germline V lookup: CDR1 SGHNT, CDR2 YENEEA. The CDR3 totals 16 residues. The CDR3 DNA sequence: TGTGCCAGCAGCTTAGGGCACGGACATCTGAACACTGAAGCTTTCTTT. This encodes CASSLGHGHLNTEAFF. Looking up the rest from reference TRBV11-3 and TRBJ1-1 gives the full variable domain: EAGVVQSPRYKIIEKKQPVAFWCNPISGHNTLYWYLQNLGQGPELLIRYENEEAVDDSQLPKDRFSAERLKGVDSTLKIQPAELGDSAVYLCASSLGHGHLNTEAFFGQGTRLTVV.

This clone appeared a single time. This rearrangement joins TRBV6-5 to TRBJ1-6, with 9 bases matching TRBD1. V lost 6 bases to trimming and J lost 7 bases; unmatched junction nucleotides: 7. The CDR3 length is 15 residues. The V gene's germline CDR1 is MNHEY and CDR2 SVGAGI. The CDR3 sequence: CASRPGQGINSPLHF. In nucleotides, the CDR3 is TGTGCCAGCAGGCCTGGACAGGGGATCAATTCACCCCTCCACTTT.

The chain couples TRBV7-9 to TRBJ2-3; 9 nucleotides agree with TRBD1. The germline gives CDR1 SEHNR, CDR2 FQNEAQ (reference sequence). Trimming cost V 0 bases and J 0 bases; bases outside gene matches: 4. This CDR3 has 17 amino acids. CDR3 bases: TGTGCCAGCAGCTTAGCTCGGACAGGGGAGAGCACAGATACGCAGTATTTT. Its protein is CASSLARTGESTDTQYF. The full variable domain, rest sourced from reference TRBV7-9 and TRBJ2-3, is DTGVSQNPRHKITKRGQNVTFRCDPISEHNRLYWYRQTLGQGPEFLTYFQNEAQLEKSRLLSDRFSAERPKGSFSTLEIQRTEQGDSAMYLCASSLARTGESTDTQYFGPGTRLTVL.

V is TRBV28 and J is TRBJ2-5; 12 bases match TRBD2. There are 15 residues in the CDR3. V trimming: 4 bases; J trimming: 4 bases; junction bases outside the gene matches: 4. Germline V gives CDR1 MDHEN, CDR2 SYDVKM. The CDR3 loop is CASSWTSGARETQYF. CDR3 bases: TGTGCCAGCAGTTGGACTAGCGGGGCCCGAGAGACCCAGTACTTC.

V is TRBV19 and J is TRBJ1-2; the D is unclear. This CDR3 has 13 residues. With 5 bases removed from V and 0 bases from J, the gap between germline ends came to 7 bases. Germline loops: CDR1 LNHDA, CDR2 SQIVND (reference sequence). The CDR3 loop is CASSPTANYGYTF. The CDR3 nucleotides read TGTGCCAGTAGTCCCACAGCTAACTATGGCTACACCTTC.

In its sample, this clone was seen once. The chain employs TRBV10-3 and TRBJ2-7; the D is unclear. The CDR3 extends over 13 amino acids. Trimming removed 0 bases from V and 0 bases from J, with 3 bases in between. Germline CDR1 and CDR2: ENHRY and SYGVKD. The CDR3 region has the DNA TGTGCCATCAGTGAGTCCCGCTCCTACGAGCAGTACTTC. Translating gives CAISESRSYEQYF.

The chain carries TRBV19 and TRBJ2-2, with 12 bases fitting TRBD2. The germline V gene encodes CDR1 LNHDA and CDR2 SQIVND (reference sequence). V shed 3 bases, J shed 7 bases, and the junction held 15 bases outside the gene matches. CDR3 length equals 19 residues. This chain's CDR3 is CASSIGTGLAGGSYGELFF. CDR3 sequence (DNA): TGTGCCAGTAGTATTGGGACTGGCCTAGCGGGGGGGAGTTACGGGGAGCTGTTTTTT.

The chain is built from TRBV6-5 and TRBJ2-7; 8 bases match TRBD1. From germline, CDR1 is MNHEY and CDR2 SVGAGI. V gave up 2 bases and J gave up 4 bases; unmatched junction bases: 7. The CDR3 is made up of 15 amino acids. Here the CDR3 reads CASSYDLTGGYEQYF. CDR3 in DNA: TGTGCCAGCAGTTACGATTTAACAGGGGGATACGAGCAGTACTTC.

The chain recombines TRBV6-6 with TRBJ1-1; D unresolved. The V end lost 2 bases, the J end lost 5 bases, and 12 bases lay between the germline ends. The CDR3 runs 14 residues. Germline V CDR1 and CDR2: MNHNY, SVGAGI (reference sequence). The CDR3 DNA reads TGTGCCAGCAGTTACGGTGAGGCGCCGACTGAAGCTTTCTTT. It encodes CASSYGEAPTEAFF.

This chain links TRBV28 with TRBJ2-7; 9 bases line up with TRBD1. The CDR3 is made up of 14 amino acids. V shed 4 bases and J 5 bases; nucleotides not matched to a gene: 6. Germline V gives CDR1 MDHEN, CDR2 SYDVKM. The CDR3 region is CASSSQGQGNEQYF. CDR3 in DNA: TGTGCCAGCAGTTCCCAGGGACAGGGAAACGAGCAGTACTTC.

The J gene is TRBJ1-1, the V gene TRBV18; D ambiguous. The V end lost 2 bases, the J end lost 1 base, and 8 bases lay between the germline ends. Germline-derived CDR1 and CDR2 are KGHSH and LQKENI. The CDR3 extends over 14 amino acids. The chain's CDR3 is CASSPDYRNTEAFF. As DNA, the CDR3 is TGTGCCAGCTCACCAGACTACAGGAACACTGAAGCTTTCTTT.

This clone was seen just once. The chain recombines TRBV11-2 with TRBJ2-2; maybe TRBD2 (6 bases). CDR1 is SGHAT, CDR2 FQNNGV, per germline. With 1 base removed from V and 0 bases from J, the gap between germline ends came to 12 bases. The CDR3 length is 17 residues. CDR3 nucleotide sequence: TGTGCCAGCAGCTTAGTTTTAGGGACTTCGAACACCGGGGAGCTGTTTTTT. It codes for CASSLVLGTSNTGELFF.

The chain is built from TRBV7-3 and TRBJ2-2; 7 nucleotides line up with TRBD1. Germline CDR1 and CDR2: SGHTA and FQGTGA. The ends lost 5 bases at V and 1 base at J; junction bases unmatched: 7. The CDR3 is 16 amino acids. CDR3 region: CASSPPRTGNTGELFF. CDR3 bases: TGTGCCAGCAGCCCACCGAGGACAGGGAACACCGGGGAGCTGTTTTTT.

The chain has TRBV7-2 and TRBJ1-2; D may be TRBD1 (5 bases). CDR3 length equals 13 residues. The V end was cut by 4 bases, the J end by 1 base, with 7 bases between. CDR1 and CDR2 from the germline V gene are SGHTA and FQGNSA. The CDR3 here is CASSSRVNYGYTF. CDR3 bases: TGTGCCAGCAGCTCCAGGGTTAACTATGGCTACACCTTC.

The V and J genes are TRBV6-6 and TRBJ2-3; the match to TRBD1 covers 7 bases. The CDR3 loop spans 16 amino acids. Losses at the gene ends were 4 bases for V and 6 bases for J; bases not matched to a gene: 13. Germline V gives CDR1 MNHNY, CDR2 SVGAGI (reference sequence). The CDR3 DNA reads as TGTGCCAGCAGTTTCTCCGGGACAGAGGAATACGATACGCAGTATTTT. Its protein is CASSFSGTEEYDTQYF.

In this sample, this clone turned up a few times. The chain couples TRBV7-6 to TRBJ1-3; 8 nucleotides agree with TRBD1. Trimming removed 4 bases from V and 7 bases from J; junction bases left unmatched: 15. The germline V gene encodes CDR1 SGHVS and CDR2 FNYEAQ. CDR3 length equals 17 residues. The CDR3 nucleotides are TGTGCCAGCAGCTCTGCCTACCGAAGGACAGGGCAGAACACCATATATTTT. This sequence encodes CASSSAYRRTGQNTIYF.

CDR3 loop: CASSDDRGRSNYGYTF. DNA of the CDR3: TGCGCCAGCAGTGATGACAGGGGGAGATCTAACTATGGCTACACCTTC. The chain carries TRBV10-2 and TRBJ1-2; TRBD1 matches at 9 bases. Germline CDR1 WSHSY, CDR2 SAAADI. V dropped 3 bases and J dropped 0; count of bases not matched to a gene: 5. The CDR3 has 16 residues.

V and J are TRBV5-4 and TRBJ2-5; tentative D call: TRBD2 (6 bases). The CDR3 is 14 amino acids. Germline V CDR1 and CDR2: SGHNT, YYREEE (reference sequence). The ends were cut back, 3 bases at V and 2 bases at J, with 11 bases in the middle. The CDR3 bases are TGTGCCAGCAGCTCTGGGACTTTTCAAGAGACCCAGTACTTC. Residues: CASSSGTFQETQYF.

This clone was observed a single time. V is TRBV5-1 and J is TRBJ2-1; the D gene is possibly TRBD2 (7 bases). CDR3 length: 15 amino acids. The V gene's germline CDR1 is SGHRS and CDR2 YFSETQ. Deletions cut 4 bases from V and 2 bases from J, with 13 bases between. The CDR3 nucleotides are TGCGCCAGCAGCGGAGGGGGGGGCCCCTACAATGAGCAGTTCTTC. Amino acids: CASSGGGGPYNEQFF.

The V and J genes are TRBV6-1 and TRBJ2-5; 7 nucleotides line up with TRBD1. The CDR3 covers 15 residues. J gave up 5 bases and V 6 bases, and 12 bases lay outside the gene matches. Germline V gene lookup returns CDR1 MNHNS and CDR2 SASEGT. Written as DNA, the CDR3 is TGTGCCAGCAGCCCCAGGGGGAAAGAATCGGAGACCCAGTACTTC. Protein: CASSPRGKESETQYF.

The V call is TRBV9, the J call TRBJ1-2; D is perhaps TRBD1 (6 bases). This CDR3 comprises 15 residues. Germline assignment: CDR1 SGDLS and CDR2 YYNGEE. The V and J ends lost 4 bases and 5 bases respectively, with 18 bases between them. The DNA of the CDR3 is TGTGCCAGCAGCAAGATGCGGTCCACAGGGTATGGCTACACCTTC. The encoded protein is CASSKMRSTGYGYTF. Full variable domain (remainder filled in from reference TRBV9 and TRBJ1-2): DSGVTQTPKHLITATGQRVTLRCSPRSGDLSVYWYQQSLDQGLQFLIQYYNGEERAKGNILERFSAQQFPDLHSELNLSSLELGDSALYFCASSKMRSTGYGYTFGSGTRLTVV.

The chain links TRBV29-1 to TRBJ1-5, with TRBD1 as a possible D gene (6 bases). Between the trimmed V and J ends, which lost 6 bases and 0 bases, there was a span of 9 bases. There are 13 residues in the CDR3. Germline V gene lookup returns CDR1 SQVTM and CDR2 ANQGSEA. The CDR3 is CSVARGSNQPQHF. As DNA, the CDR3 is TGCAGCGTAGCCAGGGGTAGCAATCAGCCCCAGCATTTT.

The V call is TRBV25-1, the J call TRBJ2-7, with D perhaps matching TRBD2 (5 bases). The length of the CDR3 is 15 residues. The germline gives CDR1 MGHDK, CDR2 SYGVNS. V was cut by 5 bases and J by 4 bases, with 18 bases left in between. The CDR3 sequence: CASSRRAGGSYEQYF. Here the CDR3 DNA reads TGTGCCAGCAGTCGGCGGGCAGGTGGGTCTTACGAGCAGTACTTC.

The J gene is TRBJ2-7, the V gene TRBV6-1, with no clear D. V gave up 7 bases and J gave up 3 bases, with 13 bases separating them. This CDR3 is built from 13 residues. Germline loops: CDR1 MNHNS, CDR2 SASEGT. As DNA, the CDR3 is TGTGCCAGCATGGTTGACATCCGCTACGAGCAGTACTTC. Protein sequence: CASMVDIRYEQYF.

V and J are TRBV18 and TRBJ2-1; perhaps TRBD2 as D (7 bases). CDR3 length: 19 amino acids. V lost 2 bases and J lost 5, with 25 bases in between. Germline V gene lookup returns CDR1 KGHSH and CDR2 LQKENI. Here the CDR3 DNA reads TGTGCCAGCTCACCATTCGTAGTGGCCTCGGGGGGCCCCCACAATGAGCAGTTCTTC. Its protein product is CASSPFVVASGGPHNEQFF.

The rearrangement links TRBV7-9 to TRBJ1-4, with D maybe TRBD1 (6 bases). V lost 5 bases and J lost 5, with 15 bases in between. CDR1 SEHNR and CDR2 FQNEAQ come from the germline V gene (reference sequence). The CDR3 has 15 residues. In DNA form, the CDR3 reads TGTGCCAGCAGCCTCGGACAGACCCTCAATGAAAAACTGTTTTTT. Protein: CASSLGQTLNEKLFF.